What follows are 30 T cell receptor beta chains derived from one specimen sequenced in a study of cytomegalovirus exposure and HLA in healthy donors. Measured with immunoSEQ multiplex PCR; TCRdb has only the in-frame clones, and not every one. The table lists about 360,000 clones, roughly 85% of them singletons. The sequencing input was PBMCs. The receptors here all came from a woman younger than 30 in good health and CMV-seronegative.

This chain links TRBV5-1 with TRBJ2-4; TRBD1 might be the D (6 bases). CDR3 length: 15 residues. Trimming pared 0 bases from V and 0 bases from J, leaving 7 bases between. Germline lookup yields CDR1 SGHRS and CDR2 YFSETQ. The CDR3 region is CASSLETGAKNIQYF. In nucleotides, the CDR3 is TGCGCCAGCAGCTTGGAGACAGGAGCCAAAAACATTCAGTACTTC.

The chain couples TRBV5-6 to TRBJ2-6, with 8 bases fitting TRBD1. Trimming at V came to 1 base and at J to 6 bases, leaving 6 bases not matched to a gene. The CDR3 length is 16 residues. Germline V gene lookup returns CDR1 SGHDT and CDR2 YYEEEE. The CDR3 here is CASSLSGQGKANVLTF. Here the CDR3 DNA reads TGTGCCAGCAGCTTGTCCGGACAGGGAAAGGCCAACGTCCTGACTTTC.

The sample holds a few counts of this clone. This chain links TRBV6-1 with TRBJ1-5, with no clear D. This CDR3 has 13 residues. CDR1 is MNHNS, CDR2 SASEGT, per germline. Trimming shortened V by 11 bases and J by 6 bases, and 17 bases separated the two germline ends. CDR3 DNA sequence: TGTGCCTCGGCGGACTCCCGGCTTCAGCCCCAGCATTTT. Its protein is CASADSRLQPQHF.

The chain uses TRBV30 and TRBJ2-7; TRBD1 is a possible D gene (5 bases). This CDR3 region has 14 residues. Germline values: CDR1 GTSNPN, CDR2 SVGIG (reference sequence). The V and J ends lost 0 bases and 0 bases respectively, with 9 bases between them. The CDR3 loop is CAWSVQAASYEQYF. CDR3 DNA sequence: TGTGCCTGGAGTGTACAGGCTGCCTCCTACGAGCAGTACTTC.

This clone has more than one count but fewer than ten. This chain connects TRBV6-1 to TRBJ1-5; 7 bases are a match to TRBD1. This CDR3 has 14 residues. J gave up 4 bases and V 4 bases, and 4 bases lay outside the gene matches. The germline CDR1 and CDR2 sequences are MNHNS and SASEGT. DNA of the CDR3: TGTGCCAGCAGTGGAGTCAGGGGGAATCAGCCCCAGCATTTT. Translated, it gives CASSGVRGNQPQHF.

The gene calls are TRBV6-6 and TRBJ2-7; possible D gene TRBD1, 5 bases. This CDR3 region has 12 residues. Germline V gives CDR1 MNHNY, CDR2 SVGAGI (reference sequence). Between the trimmed V and J ends, which lost 4 bases and 1 base, there was a span of 5 bases. The CDR3 DNA reads as TGTGCCAGCAGTTCAGGGTCCTACGAGCAGTACTTC. As protein: CASSSGSYEQYF.

The chain carries TRBV30 and TRBJ1-3; no clear D. Trimming stripped 1 base from V and 0 bases from J, with 10 bases between. The CDR3 is made up of 15 amino acids. Germline CDR1 is GTSNPN and CDR2 is SVGIG (reference sequence). The CDR3 nucleotides read TGTGCCTGGAGTGCGGACTCCTCCTCTGGAAACACCATATATTTT. It translates to CAWSADSSSGNTIYF.

The V call is TRBV27, the J call TRBJ1-4, with unresolved D. The CDR3 is made up of 13 amino acids. Trimming took 3 bases from V and 10 from J, leaving 12 bases between them. From germline, CDR1 is MNHEY and CDR2 SMNVEV (reference sequence). In DNA form, the CDR3 reads TGTGCCAGCAGTTTCGGACTCCGGGGAAAACTGTTTTTT. Protein: CASSFGLRGKLFF.

This chain joins TRBV19 and TRBJ2-7; D unresolved. V was trimmed by 7 bases and J by 0 bases, leaving 7 bases between them. CDR3 length: 12 residues. Germline V CDR1 and CDR2: LNHDA, SQIVND (reference sequence). This CDR3 reads CASTSPSYEQYF. The CDR3 nucleotides are TGTGCCAGTACCTCTCCCTCCTACGAGCAGTACTTC.

The chain couples TRBV30 to TRBJ1-2, with D maybe TRBD1 (6 bases). The CDR3 runs 14 residues. Germline CDR1 is GTSNPN and CDR2 is SVGIG (reference sequence). V dropped 0 bases and J dropped 7 bases, with 15 bases sitting between them. The CDR3 sequence: CAWSVLRGSGGYTF. In DNA, the CDR3 is TGTGCCTGGAGTGTTCTCAGGGGAAGTGGTGGCTACACCTTC.

The rearrangement links TRBV6-1 to TRBJ2-7; a possible D gene is TRBD2 (6 bases). The ends were cut back, 1 base at V and 1 base at J, with 11 bases in the middle. This CDR3 region has 15 residues. Germline-derived CDR1 and CDR2 are MNHNS and SASEGT. The CDR3 DNA follows: TGTGCCAGCAGTGAAGGGAGGGAGCGGTCCTACGAGCAGTACTTC. Translating it yields CASSEGRERSYEQYF.

The gene calls are TRBV28 and TRBJ2-7, with 12 bases matching TRBD2. This CDR3 has 17 residues. Per the germline V gene, CDR1 is MDHEN and CDR2 is SYDVKM. The trim removed 6 bases at V and 2 bases at J, leaving 11 bases unmatched. The CDR3 loop reads CASSGGLAGGKPYEQYF. CDR3 DNA: TGTGCCAGCAGCGGTGGGCTAGCGGGAGGGAAACCCTACGAGCAGTACTTC.

The rearrangement uses TRBV9 and TRBJ1-6; 8 nucleotides match TRBD1. The CDR3 has 16 amino acids. After removal of 0 bases from V and 9 bases from J, the junction contained 8 bases not matched to a gene. Germline CDR1 is SGDLS and CDR2 is YYNGEE. CDR3 sequence (DNA): TGTGCCAGCAGCGTAGCTTCAGGGGGCATCGGTTCACCCCTCCACTTT. Translated, it gives CASSVASGGIGSPLHF.

This chain links TRBV14 with TRBJ2-3; D may be TRBD2 (5 bases). Germline CDR1 and CDR2: SGHDN and FVKESK. V dropped 4 bases and J dropped 4 bases, with 9 bases sitting between them. The CDR3 spans 13 residues. The CDR3 region has the DNA TGTGCCAGCAGCCGGGAGTGGCCAGATACGCAGTATTTT. Translated: CASSREWPDTQYF.

The rearrangement links TRBV7-2 to TRBJ2-2, with D perhaps TRBD1 (5 bases). The CDR3 is 16 amino acids. Germline CDR1 reads SGHTA; CDR2 reads FQGNSA. Between the trimmed V and J ends, which lost 2 bases and 0 bases, there was a span of 10 bases. The CDR3 is CASSLTRAPNTGELFF. In nucleotides, the CDR3 is TGTGCCAGCAGCTTAACCAGGGCCCCGAACACCGGGGAGCTGTTTTTT. Full variable domain (remainder filled in from reference TRBV7-2 and TRBJ2-2): GAGVSQSPSNKVTEKGKDVELRCDPISGHTALYWYRQSLGQGLEFLIYFQGNSAPDKSGLPSDRFSAERTGGSVSTLTIQRTQQEDSAVYLCASSLTRAPNTGELFFGEGSRLTVL.

CDR3 DNA sequence: TGTGCCAGCAGCCCGAGGCCTGTGCTCCGAAACACTGAAGCTTTCTTT. Translation gives CASSPRPVLRNTEAFF. The chain joins TRBV13 to TRBJ1-1; D remains unclear. The CDR3 has 16 amino acids. V was trimmed by 5 bases and J by 2 bases, leaving 18 bases between them. The germline gives CDR1 PRHDT, CDR2 FYEKMQ (reference sequence).

V and J are TRBV4-1 and TRBJ2-3, with D perhaps matching TRBD1 (5 bases). Trimming left V 1 base short and J 4 bases short, with 15 bases between. The CDR3 is 16 amino acids. Per germline, CDR1 MGHRA and CDR2 YSYEKL. The CDR3 DNA follows: TGCGCCAGCAGCCAAGCAGGGCAGGGAATTGCAGATACGCAGTATTTT. Translation gives CASSQAGQGIADTQYF.

This rearrangement joins TRBV29-1 to TRBJ1-2; TRBD1 matches at 10 bases. Germline lookup yields CDR1 SQVTM and CDR2 ANQGSEA. There are 14 residues in the CDR3. V dropped 1 base and J dropped 6; count of bases not matched to a gene: 5. The CDR3: CSVEVGGQGNGYTF. DNA for the CDR3: TGCAGCGTTGAAGTGGGGGGACAGGGGAATGGCTACACCTTC.

V is TRBV11-3 and J is TRBJ1-1; tentatively, D is TRBD1 (6 bases). The CDR3 loop spans 12 amino acids. CDR1 and CDR2 (germline): SGHNT, YENEEA. V was pared by 1 base and J by 11 bases, with 11 bases between. The CDR3 loop is CASSLARGSAFF. The CDR3 region has the DNA TGTGCCAGCAGCTTAGCCAGGGGTTCGGCTTTCTTT.

J is TRBJ1-1 and V is TRBV5-1, with 12 bases identical to TRBD1. This CDR3 contains 17 residues. Germline V gene data show CDR1 as SGHRS and CDR2 as YFSETQ. V lost 2 bases, J lost 5 bases, and 10 bases stayed unmatched. CDR3 sequence: CASSLAGTGGEGTEAFF. The CDR3 DNA reads as TGCGCCAGCAGCTTAGCCGGGACAGGGGGCGAGGGAACTGAAGCTTTCTTT. Drawing the rest from reference TRBV5-1 and TRBJ1-1, the complete variable domain is KAGVTQTPRYLIKTRGQQVTLSCSPISGHRSVSWYQQTPGQGLQFLFEYFSETQRNKGNFPGRFSGRQFSNSRSEMNVSTLELGDSALYLCASSLAGTGGEGTEAFFGQGTRLTVV.

This chain joins TRBV2 and TRBJ2-1; D gene ambiguous. The CDR3 loop spans 12 amino acids. V was clipped by 4 bases and J by 6 bases, with 7 bases between them. Germline CDR1 is SNHLY and CDR2 is FYNNEI. This CDR3 is CASSGLGNEQFF. The CDR3 bases are TGTGCCAGCAGTGGACTGGGCAATGAGCAGTTCTTC.

This sequence joins TRBV11-2 and TRBJ1-2; possible D gene TRBD1, 5 bases. Germline CDR1 SGHAT, CDR2 FQNNGV. Trimming removed 2 bases from V and 2 bases from J, with 24 bases in between. The CDR3 extends over 19 amino acids. Written as DNA, the CDR3 is TGTGCCAGCAGCTTAAGGCGAGGGGTCCAGCGGGTCCAAAACTATGGCTACACCTTC. Translated: CASSLRRGVQRVQNYGYTF.

This clone was recorded once. The V call is TRBV6-1, the J call TRBJ2-2, with 8 bases that match TRBD1. The CDR3 runs to 12 residues. The germline gives CDR1 MNHNS, CDR2 SASEGT. V lost 10 bases to trimming and J lost 6 bases; unmatched junction nucleotides: 4. CDR3 coding DNA: TGTGCCAACAAACAGGGGGCCGGGGAGCTGTTTTTT. This encodes CANKQGAGELFF.

The rearrangement uses TRBV28 and TRBJ1-2; D not certain. Germline V lookup: CDR1 MDHEN, CDR2 SYDVKM. This CDR3 has 15 residues. V shed 3 bases and J shed 3 bases, with 14 bases lying between them. CDR3 loop: CASSFGIPRYYGYTF. The CDR3 coding sequence is TGTGCCAGCAGTTTTGGCATCCCGCGGTACTATGGCTACACCTTC.

The chain uses TRBV11-3 and TRBJ2-3; 13 bases are a match to TRBD2. The trim removed 5 bases at V and 9 bases at J, leaving 8 bases unmatched. CDR3 length: 15 residues. Germline V gene sequence: CDR1 SGHNT, CDR2 YENEEA. The CDR3 is CASSQTGTSGTTQYF. The CDR3 DNA sequence: TGTGCCAGCAGCCAAACTGGGACTAGCGGGACCACGCAGTATTTT.

This chain connects TRBV5-5 to TRBJ2-7; 8 nucleotides align to TRBD1. Germline assignment: CDR1 SGHKS and CDR2 YYEKEE (reference sequence). The CDR3 loop spans 14 amino acids. Trimming at V came to 4 bases and at J to 1 base, leaving 4 bases not matched to a gene. CDR3 in DNA: TGTGCCAGCAGCGTAAACAGGGGGTCCTACGAGCAGTACTTC. This sequence encodes CASSVNRGSYEQYF. Filled out from reference TRBV5-5 and TRBJ2-7, the complete variable domain reads DAGVTQSPTHLIKTRGQQVTLRCSPISGHKSVSWYQQVLGQGPQFIFQYYEKEERGRGNFPDRFSARQFPNYSSELNVNALLLGDSALYLCASSVNRGSYEQYFGPGTRLTVT.

V usage is TRBV4-2 and J usage is TRBJ1-2, with 8 nucleotides matching TRBD1. The V gene end was trimmed by 4 bases and the J gene end by 2 bases; junction bases not matched to a gene: 12. From germline, CDR1 is LGHNA and CDR2 YNFKEQ. CDR3 length: 17 residues. The CDR3 coding sequence is TGTGCCAGCAGCCCTCTGAATTTACAGGGGGGCAACTATGGCTACACCTTC. It encodes CASSPLNLQGGNYGYTF.

The V gene is TRBV6-1, the J gene TRBJ2-5; unclear D gene. The V end lost 0 bases, the J end lost 0 bases, and 8 bases lay between the germline ends. Germline V lookup: CDR1 MNHNS, CDR2 SASEGT. The CDR3 runs to 15 residues. The CDR3 DNA reads TGTGCCAGCAGTGAAGCCCTCGGTGACCAAGAGACCCAGTACTTC. It encodes CASSEALGDQETQYF.

The chain has TRBV19 and TRBJ1-1; no firm D call. The CDR3 covers 13 residues. Germline V CDR1 and CDR2: LNHDA, SQIVND (reference sequence). Trimming shortened V by 3 bases and J by 3 bases, and 8 bases separated the two germline ends. CDR3 bases: TGTGCCAGTAGTATCGGGAGTTACACTGAAGCTTTCTTT. This encodes CASSIGSYTEAFF. The full variable domain, in which reference TRBV19 and TRBJ1-1 provide the parts outside the CDR3, is DGGITQSPKYLFRKEGQNVTLSCEQNLNHDAMYWYRQDPGQGLRLIYYSQIVNDFQKGDIAEGYSVSREKKESFPLTVTSAQKNPTAFYLCASSIGSYTEAFFGQGTRLTVV.

The J gene is TRBJ1-4, the V gene TRBV11-2; the D is unclear. This CDR3 spans 17 amino acids. V lost 5 bases, J lost 5 bases, and 21 bases lay in between. CDR1 SGHAT and CDR2 FQNNGV come from the germline V gene. The CDR3 loop is CASSPEYPRGGNEKLFF. For the CDR3, the DNA is TGTGCCAGCAGCCCCGAATACCCACGGGGAGGGAATGAAAAACTGTTTTTT.